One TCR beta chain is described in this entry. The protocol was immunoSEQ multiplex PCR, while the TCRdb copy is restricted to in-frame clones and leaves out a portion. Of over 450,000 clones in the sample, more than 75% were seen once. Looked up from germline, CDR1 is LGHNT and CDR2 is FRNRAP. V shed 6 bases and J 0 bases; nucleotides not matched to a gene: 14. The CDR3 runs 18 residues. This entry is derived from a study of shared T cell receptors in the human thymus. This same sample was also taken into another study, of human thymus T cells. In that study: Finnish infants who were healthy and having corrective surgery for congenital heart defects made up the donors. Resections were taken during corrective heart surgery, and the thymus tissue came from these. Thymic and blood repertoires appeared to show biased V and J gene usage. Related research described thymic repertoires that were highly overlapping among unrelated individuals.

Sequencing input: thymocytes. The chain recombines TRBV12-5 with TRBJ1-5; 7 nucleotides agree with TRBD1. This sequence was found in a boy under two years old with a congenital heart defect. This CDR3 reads CASGFPGQTVYSNQPQHF. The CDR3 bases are TGTGCTAGTGGGTTCCCGGGACAGACTGTATATAGCAATCAGCCCCAGCATTTT.